Listed below are T cell receptor beta chains from one sample, sequenced in a study of blood T cell repertoires in COVID-19. Using immunoSEQ multiplex PCR, the repertoire was profiled, and TCRdb retains in-frame clones only, with some absent. The table includes 200,000 to 250,000 clones, around 80% detected once. Sequenced sample: peripheral blood. These TCRs come from a human donor in a cohort sampled during active COVID-19. CDR3s include the opening cysteine and the closing phenylalanine or tryptophan. The order of the fields is clone size, D gene, J gene, V gene, CDR3 protein, CDR3 DNA. The D gene is left open where the match is weak. For some rows the clone size is stated as once, few or many, or as a class when expanded; others skip it.

. | TRBD2 | TRBJ2-2 | TRBV18 | CASSPGLADTGELFF | TGTGCCAGCTCACCGGGACTAGCGGACACCGGGGAGCTGTTTTTT
once | . | TRBJ1-4 | TRBV19 | CASNRVNEKLFF | TGTGCCAGTAACAGAGTTAATGAAAAACTGTTTTTT
. | . | TRBJ2-3 | TRBV25-1 | CASSEYGGARSHTDTQYF | TGTGCCAGCAGTGAATATGGGGGGGCCCGTTCCCACACAGATACGCAGTATTTT
. | . | TRBJ2-5 | TRBV15 | CATSRTRQETQYF | TGTGCCACCAGCAGAACGAGACAAGAGACCCAGTACTTC
. | . | TRBJ1-5 | TRBV2 | CASRWQLNQPQHF | TGTGCCAGCAGATGGCAGTTAAATCAGCCCCAGCATTTT
. | . | TRBJ2-2 | TRBV5-6 | CASSLGGSGELFF | TGTGCCAGCAGCTTGGGAGGGTCTGGGGAGCTGTTTTTT
. | TRBD1 | TRBJ1-5 | TRBV6-5 | CASDRDRRNQPQHF | TGTGCCAGCGACCGGGACAGGCGCAATCAGCCCCAGCATTTT
. | TRBD1 | TRBJ2-7 | TRBV28 | CASRGPGTGGIEQYF | TGTGCCAGCAGGGGCCCCGGGACAGGGGGAATCGAGCAGTACTTC
. | . | TRBJ2-7 | TRBV7-2 | CASSLYGQSSYEQYF | TGTGCCAGCAGCTTATACGGACAGAGCTCCTACGAGCAGTACTTC
. | TRBD2 | TRBJ2-7 | TRBV6-2/TRBV6-3 | CASSDPHGGSSYEQYF | TGTGCCAGCAGCGATCCCCATGGCGGGAGCTCCTACGAGCAGTACTTC
. | TRBD1 | TRBJ1-2 | TRBV27 | CASSPSGTGRGYTF | TGTGCCAGCAGTCCATCGGGGACAGGCCGTGGCTACACCTTC
. | TRBD1 | TRBJ2-1 | TRBV7-2 | CASSFGQAIKKFF | TGTGCCAGCAGCTTCGGACAGGCTATTAAAAAGTTCTTC
few | TRBD2 | TRBJ2-7 | TRBV5-1 | CASSLISGGFYEQYF | TGCGCCAGCAGCTTGATTAGCGGGGGATTCTACGAGCAGTACTTC
. | TRBD1 | TRBJ2-3 | TRBV19 | CASSINGQAPLGDTQYF | TGTGCCAGTAGTATAAATGGACAGGCTCCTTTAGGGGATACGCAGTATTTT
. | . | TRBJ1-1 | TRBV6-6 | CASSYSSPGVNTEAFF | TGTGCCAGCAGTTACTCGAGCCCGGGTGTGAACACTGAAGCTTTCTTT
few | . | TRBJ1-2 | TRBV4-1 | CASSAGMAANYGYTF | TGCGCCAGCAGCGCGGGGATGGCAGCTAACTATGGCTACACCTTC
. | . | TRBJ1-1 | TRBV6-5 | CASRSTGTTEAFF | TGTGCCAGCAGGAGCACGGGAACGACTGAAGCTTTCTTT
. | TRBD2 | TRBJ2-3 | TRBV20-1 | CSASSLAGDTDTQYF | TGCAGTGCTAGTAGCCTAGCGGGGGACACAGATACGCAGTATTTT
. | . | TRBJ2-1 | TRBV7-2 | CASSKVGATYNEQFF | TGTGCCAGCAGCAAGGTGGGGGCGACCTACAATGAGCAGTTCTTC
many | . | TRBJ1-1 | TRBV19 | CASSPGGVNTEAFF | TGTGCCAGTAGTCCCGGGGGGGTGAACACTGAAGCTTTCTTT
. | . | TRBJ1-1 | TRBV5-8 | CASSLQQVMNTEAFF | TGTGCCAGCAGCTTGCAGCAGGTAATGAACACTGAAGCTTTCTTT
. | TRBD1 | TRBJ1-5 | TRBV5-1 | CASSRTGDLDQPQHF | TGCGCCAGCAGCCGGACAGGGGACCTCGATCAGCCCCAGCATTTT
. | . | TRBJ1-2 | TRBV7-9 | CASSTTANYGYTF | TGTGCCAGCAGCACGACAGCAAACTATGGCTACACCTTC
. | . | TRBJ2-1 | TRBV6-2/TRBV6-3 | CASSVRTAAVNSYNEQFF | TGTGCCAGCAGTGTGCGGACAGCGGCAGTGAACTCCTACAATGAGCAGTTCTTC
. | TRBD1 | TRBJ1-6 | TRBV19 | CASSHRGVGSPLHF | TGTGCCAGTAGTCACAGGGGGGTGGGTTCACCCCTCCACTTT
. | . | TRBJ2-1 | TRBV11-3 | CASSWGWDNEQFF | TGTGCCAGCAGCTGGGGCTGGGACAATGAGCAGTTCTTC
. | TRBD2 | TRBJ2-4 | TRBV19 | CASSPTSGRNIQYF | TGTGCCAGTAGTCCGACTAGCGGGAGGAACATTCAGTACTTC
. | . | TRBJ1-4 | TRBV19 | CASSITGINEKLFF | TGTGCCAGTAGTATTACAGGGATTAATGAAAAACTGTTTTTT
. | . | TRBJ1-4 | TRBV5-1 | CASSLGQSNEKLFF | TGCGCCAGCAGCCTCGGACAAAGTAATGAAAAACTGTTTTTT
. | TRBD1 | TRBJ1-6 | TRBV27 | CASTSRDGTVNSPLHF | TGTGCCAGCACTTCCCGGGACGGGACAGTGAATTCACCCCTCCACTTT
few | TRBD2 | TRBJ2-5 | TRBV10-3 | CAISDGSGKGETQYF | TGTGCCATCAGTGACGGTAGCGGGAAGGGGGAGACCCAGTACTTC
. | TRBD2 | TRBJ2-3 | TRBV4-2 | CASSLGLAGGRGTDTQYF | TGTGCCAGCAGCCTGGGACTAGCGGGGGGGCGGGGCACAGATACGCAGTATTTT
once | . | TRBJ1-1 | TRBV6-1 | CASSDREVEAFF | TGTGCCAGCAGTGACCGGGAAGTTGAAGCTTTCTTT
. | . | TRBJ1-1 | TRBV28 | CASSGSGSATEAFF | TGTGCCAGCAGCGGGTCAGGGTCGGCCACTGAAGCTTTCTTT
. | TRBD1 | TRBJ1-3 | TRBV9 | CASSVTGGSGNTIYF | TGTGCCAGCAGCGTAACAGGGGGCTCCGGAAACACCATATATTTT
once | . | TRBJ1-4 | TRBV3-1/TRBV3-2 | CASSQDKMGPGVKLFF | TGTGCCAGCAGCCAAGATAAAATGGGGCCAGGGGTAAAACTGTTTTTT
. | TRBD1 | TRBJ2-7 | TRBV5-1 | CASSAWTGMYEQYF | TGCGCCAGCAGCGCGTGGACAGGGATGTACGAGCAGTACTTC
. | . | TRBJ2-5 | TRBV4-1 | CASSQEPQNLETQYF | TGCGCCAGCAGCCAAGAGCCCCAGAACCTAGAGACCCAGTACTTC
. | TRBD1 | TRBJ1-5 | TRBV28 | CASTRTGEGNQPQHF | TGTGCCAGCACCAGGACAGGGGAGGGCAATCAGCCCCAGCATTTT
. | TRBD1 | TRBJ1-1 | TRBV18 | CASSPTGGTEAFF | TGTGCCAGCTCACCTACAGGGGGCACTGAAGCTTTCTTT
. | . | TRBJ1-1 | TRBV6-6 | CASSYSRWTFF | TGTGCCAGCAGTTACTCGCGGTGGACTTTCTTT
. | . | TRBJ2-5 | TRBV29-1 | CSASGAGAKTQYF | TGCAGCGCCTCAGGCGCAGGGGCGAAGACCCAGTACTTC
. | . | TRBJ2-7 | TRBV11-2 | CASTVGGEQYF | TGTGCCAGCACCGTGGGAGGCGAGCAGTACTTC
once | TRBD1 | TRBJ1-3 | TRBV5-6 | CASSDRAGNTIYF | TGTGCCAGCAGCGACAGGGCTGGAAACACCATATATTTT
. | TRBD2 | TRBJ2-7 | TRBV7-2 | CASSLSPSGIYEQYF | TGTGCCAGCAGCTTATCACCTAGCGGGATTTACGAGCAGTACTTC
. | . | TRBJ1-4 | TRBV7-9 | CASSPLRAGWEKLFF | TGTGCCAGCAGCCCTCTCCGGGCGGGTTGGGAAAAACTGTTTTTT
. | . | TRBJ1-5 | TRBV28 | CASSLGRGYQPQHF | TGTGCCAGCAGTCTCGGAAGGGGCTATCAGCCCCAGCATTTT